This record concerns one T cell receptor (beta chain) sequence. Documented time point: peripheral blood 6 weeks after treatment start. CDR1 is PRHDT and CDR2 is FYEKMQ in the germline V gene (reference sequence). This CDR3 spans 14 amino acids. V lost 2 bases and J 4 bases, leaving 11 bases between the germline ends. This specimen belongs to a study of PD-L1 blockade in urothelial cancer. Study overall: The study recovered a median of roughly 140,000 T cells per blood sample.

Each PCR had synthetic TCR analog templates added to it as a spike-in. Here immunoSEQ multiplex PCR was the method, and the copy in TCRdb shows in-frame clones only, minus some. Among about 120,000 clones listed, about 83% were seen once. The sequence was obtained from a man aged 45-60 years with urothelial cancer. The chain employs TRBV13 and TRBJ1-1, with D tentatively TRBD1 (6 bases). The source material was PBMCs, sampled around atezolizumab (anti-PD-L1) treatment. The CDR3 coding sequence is TGTGCCAGCAGCTTAAGGGGGAGAGTCACTGAAGCTTTCTTT. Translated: CASSLRGRVTEAFF.